The 20 T cell receptor beta chains listed next were all sequenced from one sample in a study of lymphopenia after photon versus proton radiotherapy. Produced via immunoSEQ multiplex PCR; TCRdb's table is partial and in-frame only. Of roughly 65,000 clones listed, under 95% are singletons. The sample here was peripheral blood, taken from a patient treated with photon-based radiotherapy. Receptors were obtained from a woman between 70 and 85 years old with pancreatic cancer.

This clone was picked up a small number of times. This chain links TRBV30 with TRBJ1-1; unclear D gene. Trimming cost V 0 bases and J 8 bases, with 13 bases left between them. Germline V CDR1 and CDR2: GTSNPN, SVGIG (reference sequence). The CDR3 extends over 13 amino acids. In DNA form, the CDR3 reads TGTGCCTGGAGTGTAGGGATTTTTGGGGAAGCTTTCTTT. It is translated as CAWSVGIFGEAFF.

This clone came up once. The genes are TRBV5-6 and TRBJ2-6, with D perhaps TRBD1 (6 bases). Germline V CDR1 and CDR2: SGHDT, YYEEEE. Trimming removed 5 bases from V and 0 bases from J, with 12 bases in between. The CDR3 covers 16 residues. The CDR3, as DNA: TGTGCCAGCAGTACCAGGGGCCGCTCTGGGGCCAACGTCCTGACTTTC. Protein sequence: CASSTRGRSGANVLTF.

The chain joins TRBV19 to TRBJ2-5; 7 nucleotides match TRBD1. The CDR3 sequence is 15 residues long. Germline V CDR1 and CDR2: LNHDA, SQIVND (reference sequence). With V trimmed by 6 bases and J by 1 base, 8 bases remained unmatched. CDR3 sequence: CASSTFRGPQETQYF. For the CDR3, the DNA is TGTGCCAGTAGCACCTTTAGGGGGCCCCAAGAGACCCAGTACTTC. The full variable domain, completed using reference TRBV19 and TRBJ2-5, is DGGITQSPKYLFRKEGQNVTLSCEQNLNHDAMYWYRQDPGQGLRLIYYSQIVNDFQKGDIAEGYSVSREKKESFPLTVTSAQKNPTAFYLCASSTFRGPQETQYFGPGTRLLVL.

This sequence joins TRBV6-1 and TRBJ2-7; 10 bases match TRBD2. The CDR3 length is 15 residues. Looked up from germline, CDR1 is MNHNS and CDR2 is SASEGT. The V gene end was trimmed by 4 bases and the J gene end by 6 bases; junction bases not matched to a gene: 9. Written as DNA, the CDR3 is TGTGCCAGCAGTGCGACTTCCGGGACTAGCGCCGAGCAGTACTTC. Translated, it gives CASSATSGTSAEQYF.

The V and J genes are TRBV5-4 and TRBJ2-5; TRBD2 matches at 8 bases. The trim removed 5 bases at V and 1 base at J, leaving 4 bases unmatched. Germline V CDR1 and CDR2: SGHNT, YYREEE (reference sequence). The CDR3 spans 14 residues. CDR3 DNA sequence: TGTGCCAGCAGTCGGGGGGGGACCCAAGAGACCCAGTACTTC. Protein product: CASSRGGTQETQYF. The whole variable domain, filled in from reference TRBV5-4 and TRBJ2-5, reads ETGVTQSPTHLIKTRGQQVTLRCSSQSGHNTVSWYQQALGQGPQFIFQYYREEENGRGNFPPRFSGLQFPNYSSELNVNALELDDSALYLCASSRGGTQETQYFGPGTRLLVL.

V is TRBV6-6 and J is TRBJ1-2; D is unresolved. CDR3 length: 14 residues. Trimming cost V 2 bases and J 6 bases, with 13 bases left between them. The V gene's germline CDR1 is MNHNY and CDR2 SVGAGI (reference sequence). The CDR3 DNA is TGTGCCAGCAGTTACCTAGGTAGGGCGAATGGCTACACCTTC. Its protein product is CASSYLGRANGYTF.

The gene calls are TRBV28 and TRBJ1-6; D unclear. Germline V gene data show CDR1 as MDHEN and CDR2 as SYDVKM. The ends were cut back, 7 bases at V and 8 bases at J, with 12 bases in the middle. The CDR3 sequence is 13 residues long. The CDR3 DNA reads TGTGCCAGCAATGAGAGGTGGGATTCACCCCTCCACTTT. Translation gives CASNERWDSPLHF.

V usage is TRBV6-1 and J usage is TRBJ2-7; 11 nucleotides agree with TRBD1. The V and J ends lost 6 bases and 5 bases, in that order; junction bases with no gene match: 6. Per the germline V gene, CDR1 is MNHNS and CDR2 is SASEGT. The CDR3 has 14 residues. The CDR3, as DNA: TGTGCCAGCAGCGGGACAGGGGGTTCCCACGAGCAGTACTTC. Encoded protein: CASSGTGGSHEQYF.

V is TRBV9 and J is TRBJ2-2; a possible D gene is TRBD2 (5 bases). The V end was cut by 0 bases, the J end by 0 bases, with 9 bases between. The CDR3 contains 16 residues. CDR1 is SGDLS, CDR2 YYNGEE, per germline. The CDR3 DNA sequence: TGTGCCAGCAGCGTAGATAGCGCGTCGAACACCGGGGAGCTGTTTTTT. Its protein is CASSVDSASNTGELFF.

The chain employs TRBV6-1 and TRBJ1-1; D remains ambiguous. The CDR3 is made up of 13 amino acids. In germline, CDR1 is MNHNS, CDR2 SASEGT. V lost 0 bases and J lost 4, with 6 bases in between. For the CDR3, the DNA is TGTGCCAGCAGTGAAGCGTCTGGCACTGAAGCTTTCTTT. Residues: CASSEASGTEAFF.

A single count supports this clone. V usage is TRBV10-3 and J usage is TRBJ2-1, with no clear D. The germline gives CDR1 ENHRY, CDR2 SYGVKD. The V end was cut by 3 bases, the J end by 3 bases, with 12 bases between. CDR3 length equals 15 residues. The CDR3 loop reads CAISDKGLNYNEQFF. The CDR3 DNA is TGTGCCATCAGTGATAAAGGGCTCAACTACAATGAGCAGTTCTTC.

The CDR3 coding sequence is TGTGCCAGCAGCTTGGGCGGCATGAACACTGAAGCTTTCTTT. Its translation is CASSLGGMNTEAFF. The genes are TRBV7-9 and TRBJ1-1; D gene unclear. Germline lookup yields CDR1 SEHNR and CDR2 FQNEAQ (reference sequence). The CDR3 covers 14 residues. Trimming left V 3 bases short and J 0 bases short, with 8 bases between.

The chain recombines TRBV18 with TRBJ2-2; 8 bases fit TRBD1. Germline V gene sequence: CDR1 KGHSH, CDR2 LQKENI. CDR3 size: 16 residues. V shed 2 bases, J shed 2 bases, and the junction held 4 bases outside the gene matches. The CDR3 sequence is CASSPYRGFNTGELFF. In DNA form, the CDR3 reads TGTGCCAGCTCACCATACAGGGGGTTTAACACCGGGGAGCTGTTTTTT. Combining the CDR3 with reference TRBV18 and TRBJ2-2 gives the whole variable domain NAGVMQNPRHLVRRRGQEARLRCSPMKGHSHVYWYRQLPEEGLKFMVYLQKENIIDESGMPKERFSAEFPKEGPSILRIQQVVRGDSAAYFCASSPYRGFNTGELFFGEGSRLTVL.

A single count supports this clone. One junction end does not reproduce the germline sequence, and a read error may be involved. The chain combines TRBV7-3 with TRBJ2-3; TRBD1 might be the D (5 bases). The CDR3 sequence is 14 residues long. CDR1 and CDR2 (germline): SGHTA, FQGTGA. CDR3 sequence: CASSSGHSTDTQYF. The DNA of the CDR3 is TGTGCCAGCAGCTCCGGACACTCCACAGATACGCAGTATTTC. The complete variable domain, with remaining parts taken from reference TRBV7-3 and TRBJ2-3, reads GAGVSQTPSNKVTEKGKYVELRCDPISGHTALYWYRQSLGQGPEFLIYFQGTGAADDSGLPNDRFFAVRPEGSVSTLKIQRTERGDSAVYLCASSSGHSTDTQYFGPGTRLTVL.

V and J are TRBV10-1 and TRBJ1-1; D ambiguous. This CDR3 contains 11 residues. Germline V lookup: CDR1 WNHNN, CDR2 SYGVQD (reference sequence). Trimming stripped 6 bases from V and 2 bases from J, with 4 bases between. CDR3 coding DNA: TGCGCCAGCAGAAAAAACACTGAAGCTTTCTTT. Encoded protein: CASRKNTEAFF.

The genes are TRBV30 and TRBJ1-2; possibly TRBD1 for D (5 bases). CDR1 GTSNPN and CDR2 SVGIG come from the germline V gene (reference sequence). V gave up 0 bases and J gave up 7 bases, with 12 bases separating them. This CDR3 is 13 amino acids long. The chain's CDR3 is CAWSVMGGGGYTF. The CDR3 region has the DNA TGTGCCTGGAGTGTAATGGGGGGTGGTGGCTACACCTTC.

This chain joins TRBV15 and TRBJ2-6, with D perhaps matching TRBD1 (6 bases). In germline, CDR1 is LNHNV, CDR2 YYDKDF (reference sequence). The V and J ends lost 8 bases and 2 bases respectively, with 13 bases between them. The CDR3 runs to 15 residues. The DNA for the CDR3 is TGTGCCACCTCTCTATACAGGGCTGGGGCCAACGTCCTGACTTTC. This encodes CATSLYRAGANVLTF.

This chain joins TRBV18 and TRBJ1-1, with TRBD1 identical over 8 bases. Germline CDR1 is KGHSH and CDR2 is LQKENI. This CDR3 comprises 17 residues. With 0 bases clipped from V and 5 bases from J, the junction kept 11 bases outside the gene matches. CDR3 coding DNA: TGTGCCAGCTCACCACCAACAGGGGGGGGGTCCTGGACTGAAGCTTTCTTT. It yields the protein CASSPPTGGGSWTEAFF.

This chain connects TRBV19 to TRBJ1-2; D is unclear. Trimming pared 3 bases from V and 0 bases from J, leaving 8 bases between. CDR1 LNHDA and CDR2 SQIVND come from the germline V gene (reference sequence). The CDR3 spans 14 residues. CDR3 nucleotides: TGTGCCAGTAGTATCGTGTCCTCTAACTATGGCTACACCTTC. Encoded protein: CASSIVSSNYGYTF. The full variable domain, rest sourced from reference TRBV19 and TRBJ1-2, is DGGITQSPKYLFRKEGQNVTLSCEQNLNHDAMYWYRQDPGQGLRLIYYSQIVNDFQKGDIAEGYSVSREKKESFPLTVTSAQKNPTAFYLCASSIVSSNYGYTFGSGTRLTVV.

For the CDR3, the DNA is TGTGCCAGCAGCGTAACGGGTCGGACTAGCGGGAGTTTGGATACGCAGTATTTT. As protein: CASSVTGRTSGSLDTQYF. The chain uses TRBV9 and TRBJ2-3, with TRBD2 matching over 13 bases. The CDR3 length is 18 residues. Germline trimming cut 1 base from V and 6 bases from J; bases unmatched to any gene: 11. The V gene's germline CDR1 is SGDLS and CDR2 YYNGEE.